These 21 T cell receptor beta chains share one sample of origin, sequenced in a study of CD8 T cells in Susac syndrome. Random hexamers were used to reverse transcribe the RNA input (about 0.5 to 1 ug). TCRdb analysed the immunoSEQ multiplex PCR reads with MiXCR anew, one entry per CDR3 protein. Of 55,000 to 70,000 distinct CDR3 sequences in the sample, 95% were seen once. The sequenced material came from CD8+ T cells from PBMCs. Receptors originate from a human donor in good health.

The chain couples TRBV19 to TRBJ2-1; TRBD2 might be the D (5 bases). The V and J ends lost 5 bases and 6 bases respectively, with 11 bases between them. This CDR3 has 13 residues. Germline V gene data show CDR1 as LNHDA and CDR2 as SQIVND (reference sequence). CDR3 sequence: CASSAVGSNEQFF. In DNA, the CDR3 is TGTGCCAGTAGTGCAGTGGGGAGCAATGAGCAGTTCTTC.

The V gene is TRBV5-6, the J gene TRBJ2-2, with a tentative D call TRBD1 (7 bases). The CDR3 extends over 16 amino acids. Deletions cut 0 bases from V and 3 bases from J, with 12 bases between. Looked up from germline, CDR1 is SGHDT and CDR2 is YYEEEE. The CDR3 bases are TGTGCCAGCAGCTTGGCTCGGAGGGGGCACACCGGGGAGCTGTTTTTT. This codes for CASSLARRGHTGELFF.

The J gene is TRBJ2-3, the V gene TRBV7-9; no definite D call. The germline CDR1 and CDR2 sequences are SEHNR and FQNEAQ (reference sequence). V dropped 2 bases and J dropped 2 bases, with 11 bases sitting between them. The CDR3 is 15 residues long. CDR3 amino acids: CASSLQPAITDTQYF. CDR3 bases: TGTGCCAGCAGCTTACAACCTGCTATCACAGATACGCAGTATTTT.

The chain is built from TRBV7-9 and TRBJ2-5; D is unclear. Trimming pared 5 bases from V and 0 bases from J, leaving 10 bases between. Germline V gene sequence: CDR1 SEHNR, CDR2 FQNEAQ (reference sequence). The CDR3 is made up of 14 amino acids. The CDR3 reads CASSRLLNQETQYF. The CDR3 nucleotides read TGTGCCAGCAGCCGTCTACTCAACCAAGAGACCCAGTACTTC.

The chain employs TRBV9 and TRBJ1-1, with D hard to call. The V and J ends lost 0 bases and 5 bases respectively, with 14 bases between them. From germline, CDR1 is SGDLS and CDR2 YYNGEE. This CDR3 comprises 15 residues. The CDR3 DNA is TGTGCCAGCAGCGTAGAACCAGACTCAAGAACTGAAGCTTTCTTT. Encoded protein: CASSVEPDSRTEAFF.

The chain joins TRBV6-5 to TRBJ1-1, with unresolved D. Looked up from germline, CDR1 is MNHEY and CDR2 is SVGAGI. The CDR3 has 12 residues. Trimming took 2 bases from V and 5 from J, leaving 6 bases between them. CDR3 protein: CASSYDGTEAFF. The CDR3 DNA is TGTGCCAGCAGTTACGACGGGACTGAAGCTTTCTTT.

CDR3 DNA sequence: TGTGCCAGCAGTTTCTCGACAGGGTACGAGCAGTACGTC. It codes for CASSFSTGYEQYV. This rearrangement joins TRBV6-5 to TRBJ2-7; TRBD1 aligns across 7 bases. V lost 4 bases and J lost 4; bases outside the gene matches: 4. This CDR3 is 13 amino acids long. CDR1 is MNHEY and CDR2 is SVGAGI in the germline V gene.

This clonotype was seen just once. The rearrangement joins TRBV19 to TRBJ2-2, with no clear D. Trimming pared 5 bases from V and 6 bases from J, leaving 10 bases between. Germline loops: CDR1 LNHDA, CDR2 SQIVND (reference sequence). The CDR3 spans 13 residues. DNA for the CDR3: TGTGCCAGTAGTCCCAGCGAAGCCGGGGAGCTGTTTTTT. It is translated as CASSPSEAGELFF.

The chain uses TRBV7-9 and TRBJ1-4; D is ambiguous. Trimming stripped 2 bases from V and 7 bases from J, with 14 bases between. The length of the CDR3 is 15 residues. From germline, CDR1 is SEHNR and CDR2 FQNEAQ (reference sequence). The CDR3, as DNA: TGTGCCAGCAGCTTATCTGGGGAGCTTGGTGAAAAACTGTTTTTT. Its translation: CASSLSGELGEKLFF.

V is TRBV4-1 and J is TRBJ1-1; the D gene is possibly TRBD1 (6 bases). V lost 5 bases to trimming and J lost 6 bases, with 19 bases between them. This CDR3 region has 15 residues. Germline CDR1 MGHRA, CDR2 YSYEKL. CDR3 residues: CASSSDRTGRPEAFF. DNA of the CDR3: TGCGCCAGCAGCAGTGACCGAACAGGGAGGCCTGAAGCTTTCTTT.

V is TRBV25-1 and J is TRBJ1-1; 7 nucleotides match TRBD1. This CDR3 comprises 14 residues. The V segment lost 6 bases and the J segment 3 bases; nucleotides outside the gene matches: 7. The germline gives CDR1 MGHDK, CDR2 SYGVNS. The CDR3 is CASRAPGGDTEAFF. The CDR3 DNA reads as TGTGCCAGCAGGGCCCCAGGGGGGGACACTGAAGCTTTCTTT.

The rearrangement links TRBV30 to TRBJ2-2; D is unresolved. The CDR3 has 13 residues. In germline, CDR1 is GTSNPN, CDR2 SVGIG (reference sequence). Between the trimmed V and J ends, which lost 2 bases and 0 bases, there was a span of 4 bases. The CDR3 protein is CAWSPANTGELFF. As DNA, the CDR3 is TGTGCCTGGAGTCCGGCGAACACCGGGGAGCTGTTTTTT.

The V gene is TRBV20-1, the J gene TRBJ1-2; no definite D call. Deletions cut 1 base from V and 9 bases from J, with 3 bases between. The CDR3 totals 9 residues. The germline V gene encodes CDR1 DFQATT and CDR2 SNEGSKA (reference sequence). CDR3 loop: CSARARYTF. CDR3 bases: TGCAGTGCTAGAGCCCGCTACACCTTC.

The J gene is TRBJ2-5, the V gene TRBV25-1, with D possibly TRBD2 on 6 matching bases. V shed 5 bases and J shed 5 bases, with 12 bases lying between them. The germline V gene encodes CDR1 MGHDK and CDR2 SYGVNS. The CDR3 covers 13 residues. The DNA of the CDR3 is TGTGCCAGCAGTTCCGGGGGTGGCGAGACCCAGTACTTC. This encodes CASSSGGGETQYF.

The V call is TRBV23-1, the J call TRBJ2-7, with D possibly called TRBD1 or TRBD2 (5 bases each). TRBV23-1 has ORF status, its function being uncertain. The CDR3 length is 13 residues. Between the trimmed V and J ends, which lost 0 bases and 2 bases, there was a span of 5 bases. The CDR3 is CASSQSGPYEQYV. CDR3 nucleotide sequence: TGCGCCAGCAGTCAATCGGGACCCTACGAGCAGTACGTC.

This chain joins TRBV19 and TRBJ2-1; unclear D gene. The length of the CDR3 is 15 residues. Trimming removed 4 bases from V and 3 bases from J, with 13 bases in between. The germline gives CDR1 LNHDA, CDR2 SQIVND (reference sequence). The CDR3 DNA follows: TGTGCCAGTAGTACCCTGTTTACTGACTACAATGAGCAGTTCTTC. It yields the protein CASSTLFTDYNEQFF.

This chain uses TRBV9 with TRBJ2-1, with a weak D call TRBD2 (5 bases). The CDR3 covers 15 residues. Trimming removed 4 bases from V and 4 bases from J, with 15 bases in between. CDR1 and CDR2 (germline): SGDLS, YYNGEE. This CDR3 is CASSPGQRLYNEQFF. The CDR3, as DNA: TGTGCCAGCAGCCCCGGCCAGCGGCTTTACAATGAGCAGTTCTTC.

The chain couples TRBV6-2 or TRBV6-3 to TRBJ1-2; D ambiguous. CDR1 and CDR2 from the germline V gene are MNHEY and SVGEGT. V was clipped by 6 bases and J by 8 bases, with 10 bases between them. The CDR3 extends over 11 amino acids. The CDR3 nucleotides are TGTGCCAGCAGGATGGGAACGGGCTACACCTTC. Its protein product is CASRMGTGYTF.

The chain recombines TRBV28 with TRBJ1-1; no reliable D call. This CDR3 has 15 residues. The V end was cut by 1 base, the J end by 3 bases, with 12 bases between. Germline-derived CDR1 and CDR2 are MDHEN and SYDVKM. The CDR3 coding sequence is TGTGCCAGCAGTTTATCCCAGAGTGCGGACACTGAAGCTTTCTTT. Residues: CASSLSQSADTEAFF.

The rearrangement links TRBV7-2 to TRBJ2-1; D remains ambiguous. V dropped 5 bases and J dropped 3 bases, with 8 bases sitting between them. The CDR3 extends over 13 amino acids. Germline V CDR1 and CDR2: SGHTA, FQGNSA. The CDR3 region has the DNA TGTGCCAGCAGCCCCTCGGTCTACAATGAGCAGTTCTTC. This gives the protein CASSPSVYNEQFF.

The CDR3 reads CASSLVNRVSYEQYF. CDR3 bases: TGCGCCAGCAGCTTGGTTAACAGGGTCTCCTACGAGCAGTACTTC. The chain is built from TRBV5-1 and TRBJ2-7, with D possibly being TRBD1 (6 bases). The CDR3 is made up of 15 amino acids. The V gene's germline CDR1 is SGHRS and CDR2 YFSETQ. V was trimmed by 0 bases and J by 0 bases, leaving 10 bases between them.